Following are 10 T cell receptor beta chains from one sample sequenced in a study of OX40 agonist ivuxolimab in advanced cancers. Sequencing used immunoSEQ multiplex PCR; TCRdb keeps in-frame clones, though not all of them. The sample shows roughly 26,000 clones, around 90% of them seen only once. Here the sequenced sample was CD4+ or CD8+ T cells sorted from blood, taken in a trial of the OX40 agonist ivuxolimab. The receptors shown here come from an adult with an advanced solid tumor such as melanoma, head and neck, liver or kidney cancer.

This clone was observed a handful of times. The V gene is TRBV4-1, the J gene TRBJ2-1; D may be TRBD2 (5 bases). V lost 1 base and J lost 2, with 12 bases in between. Per germline, CDR1 MGHRA and CDR2 YSYEKL. The CDR3 is 16 residues long. The CDR3 region has the DNA TGCGCCAGCAGCCAAGGGGTAGCGCCTACCTACAATGAGCAGTTCTTC. It specifies CASSQGVAPTYNEQFF.

The chain carries TRBV5-4 and TRBJ2-1, with 12 bases that match TRBD2. The CDR3 has 15 residues. Germline V gives CDR1 SGHNT, CDR2 YYREEE (reference sequence). J was trimmed by 6 bases and V by 4 bases; bases with no gene match: 5. The CDR3 nucleotides are TGTGCCAGCAGCCCTAGCGGGGGGGCGGGCAATGAGCAGTTCTTC. Protein: CASSPSGGAGNEQFF. The full variable domain, in which reference TRBV5-4 and TRBJ2-1 provide the parts outside the CDR3, is ETGVTQSPTHLIKTRGQQVTLRCSSQSGHNTVSWYQQALGQGPQFIFQYYREEENGRGNFPPRFSGLQFPNYSSELNVNALELDDSALYLCASSPSGGAGNEQFFGPGTRLTVL.

The rearrangement uses TRBV10-1 and TRBJ2-1, with unresolved D. The CDR3 covers 16 residues. V was pared by 3 bases and J by 5 bases, with 17 bases between. Looked up from germline, CDR1 is WNHNN and CDR2 is SYGVQD (reference sequence). The CDR3 protein is CASSDIPSALNNEQFF. CDR3 DNA sequence: TGCGCCAGCAGTGACATCCCCTCGGCGTTAAACAATGAGCAGTTCTTC.

Comments on this clone: Other nucleotide sequences from this sample produce the same CDR3. The chain joins TRBV7-2 to TRBJ2-1, with 8 bases fitting TRBD2. With 5 bases clipped from V and 2 bases from J, the junction kept 5 bases outside the gene matches. This CDR3 contains 15 residues. The germline V gene has CDR1 SGHTA and CDR2 FQGNSA. The CDR3 loop reads CASSLTSGPYNEQFF. The CDR3, as DNA: TGTGCCAGCAGCCTCACTAGCGGCCCCTACAATGAGCAGTTCTTC. Full variable domain (remainder filled in from reference TRBV7-2 and TRBJ2-1): GAGVSQSPSNKVTEKGKDVELRCDPISGHTALYWYRQSLGQGLEFLIYFQGNSAPDKSGLPSDRFSAERTGGSVSTLTIQRTQQEDSAVYLCASSLTSGPYNEQFFGPGTRLTVL.

The rearrangement links TRBV27 to TRBJ2-7, with TRBD2 matching 12 bases. V trimming: 0 bases; J trimming: 4 bases; junction bases outside the gene matches: 4. Germline V gives CDR1 MNHEY, CDR2 SMNVEV (reference sequence). The CDR3 has 16 residues. The CDR3 coding sequence is TGTGCCAGCAGTTTATCCCCCGGGACTAGCGGGTACGAGCAGTACTTC. Amino acid sequence: CASSLSPGTSGYEQYF.

This chain connects TRBV11-2 to TRBJ2-7; TRBD1 is a possible D gene (5 bases). The germline gives CDR1 SGHAT, CDR2 FQNNGV. V lost 2 bases and J lost 0, with 8 bases in between. The CDR3 spans 14 residues. The CDR3 spells CASSLNGASYEQYF. CDR3 DNA sequence: TGTGCCAGCAGCTTAAATGGGGCCTCCTACGAGCAGTACTTC.

This clone occurred a few times. V gene TRBV5-6 combines with J gene TRBJ2-7; 10 positions agree with TRBD1. Germline V gene sequence: CDR1 SGHDT, CDR2 YYEEEE. V was pared by 1 base and J by 4 bases, with 5 bases of the junction left unmatched. This CDR3 is 15 amino acids long. The CDR3, as DNA: TGTGCCAGCAGCTTGTATGGGACAGGGGTTTACGAGCAGTACTTC. It translates to CASSLYGTGVYEQYF.

The chain joins TRBV2 to TRBJ1-6, with D possibly being TRBD1 (6 bases). CDR3 size: 17 residues. Germline CDR1 SNHLY, CDR2 FYNNEI. Trimming pared 5 bases from V and 2 bases from J, leaving 16 bases between. The CDR3 loop reads CASSNQQGGPYNSPLHF. The CDR3 DNA follows: TGTGCCAGCAGTAACCAACAGGGAGGACCCTATAATTCACCCCTCCACTTT.

The rearrangement joins TRBV18 to TRBJ2-4; D uncertain. Germline lookup yields CDR1 KGHSH and CDR2 LQKENI. Trimming shortened V by 3 bases and J by 1 base, and 10 bases separated the two germline ends. The CDR3 has 15 amino acids. CDR3: CASSPQLYAKNIQYF. Written as DNA, the CDR3 is TGTGCCAGCTCACCCCAATTGTACGCCAAAAACATTCAGTACTTC. The complete variable domain, with remaining parts taken from reference TRBV18 and TRBJ2-4, reads NAGVMQNPRHLVRRRGQEARLRCSPMKGHSHVYWYRQLPEEGLKFMVYLQKENIIDESGMPKERFSAEFPKEGPSILRIQQVVRGDSAAYFCASSPQLYAKNIQYFGAGTRLSVL.

The V gene is TRBV27, the J gene TRBJ2-1; tentative D call: TRBD2 (5 bases). This CDR3 is 14 amino acids long. V was shortened by 4 bases and J by 4 bases, with 11 bases between the two germline ends. Germline V gives CDR1 MNHEY, CDR2 SMNVEV (reference sequence). In nucleotides, the CDR3 is TGTGCCAGCAGTTACCGGGGAGAGTACAATGAGCAGTTCTTC. Translated, it gives CASSYRGEYNEQFF.